This T cell receptor beta chain was captured in a study of T cells in Graves' hyperthyroidism and ophthalmopathy. The cohort's ophthalmopathy patients, a group with duration under 3 months, had a Clinical Activity Score of at least 3 and a NOSPECS grade of at least 4. Diagnosis relied on clinical symptoms, serum thyroxine and TRAb, thyroid ultrasound and orbital computed tomography. CDR1 is SGHRS, CDR2 YFSETQ, per germline. CDR3 length: 15 amino acids. The ends lost 5 bases at V and 6 bases at J; junction bases unmatched: 9. What was amplified from RNA transcripts were TCR beta CDR3 regions. The study used the HTBI primer set for a first-round RT-PCR of the TCR CDR3. TCRdb fed the multiplex PCR reads into MiXCR, producing one record per CDR3 protein. Here the sample spans about 640,000 distinct CDR3 sequences, 20% being singletons.

The specimen sequenced was blood. The chain carries TRBV5-1 and TRBJ2-2, with 8 bases identical to TRBD2. This sequence was found in a man younger than 40 with Graves' ophthalmopathy. The CDR3 spells CASSLSGTRPGELFF. CDR3 coding DNA: TGCGCCAGCAGTCTGAGCGGGACTAGACCCGGGGAGCTGTTTTTT.